This T cell receptor beta chain was sequenced for a study of cytomegalovirus exposure and HLA in healthy donors. Study outcomes and limitations: Generally TCR sequences proved uncommon, though certain public TCRs appeared in numerous donors.

Remarks on this clone: What it binds is not known.

Data came from immunoSEQ multiplex PCR; TCRdb stores just in-frame clones and leaves some out. The sample carries roughly 120,000 clones, about 88% recorded once. The sequence was obtained from a woman in her late teens or twenties in good health and CMV-seronegative. Sequencing input: PBMCs.

DNA for the CDR3: TGTGCCAGCAGCTCGGGACAGGGGGCGCCGGAAGGCTATGGCTACACCTTC. This gives the protein CASSSGQGAPEGYGYTF. The V gene is TRBV11-3, the J gene TRBJ1-2, with 12 bases fitting TRBD1. The length of the CDR3 is 17 residues. Germline V gene sequence: CDR1 SGHNT, CDR2 YENEEA. V shed 4 bases and J 4 bases; nucleotides not matched to a gene: 10.